This entry describes one TCR beta chain. This CDR3 comprises 14 residues. Germline V gives CDR1 SGHTA, CDR2 FQGTGA. V was pared by 4 bases and J by 3 bases, with 4 bases of the junction left unmatched. This record belongs to a study of blood T cell repertoires in COVID-19. Study as a whole: Sources were T cells, B-cell-depleted T cells, or PBMCs; the material itself was cDNA or gDNA.

Authors' methods: Nucleated cell counts were estimated from reference gene primer amplification. Some clones are missing from TCRdb's copy, which holds only in-frame ones; the method was immunoSEQ multiplex PCR. That table furnishes V, J and clone size, whereas the DNA furnished D and trimming. The data contain roughly 75,000 clones, 70% to 85% of them singletons. The material sequenced was peripheral blood. This sequence joins TRBV7-3 and TRBJ1-1; 8 positions agree with TRBD1. The clonotype comes from a man between 65 and 85 years old with acute or convalescent COVID-19. The chain's CDR3 is CASSSDREDTEAFF. As DNA, the CDR3 is TGTGCCAGCAGCTCGGACAGGGAGGACACTGAAGCTTTCTTT.